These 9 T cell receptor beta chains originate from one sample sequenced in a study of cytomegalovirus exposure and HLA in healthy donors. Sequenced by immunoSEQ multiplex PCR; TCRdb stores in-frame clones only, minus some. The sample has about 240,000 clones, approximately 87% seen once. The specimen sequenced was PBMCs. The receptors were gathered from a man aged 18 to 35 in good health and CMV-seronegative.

CDR3 sequence: CASSQDYRNRALHRSNTGELFF. CDR3 bases: TGCGCCAGCAGCCAAGATTACCGGAACAGGGCGCTCCACCGCTCGAACACCGGGGAGCTGTTTTTT. The chain carries TRBV4-3 and TRBJ2-2; maybe TRBD1 (6 bases). Germline V gene data show CDR1 as LGHNA and CDR2 as YSLEER. The CDR3 totals 22 residues. V was cut by 0 bases and J by 0 bases, with 26 bases left in between.

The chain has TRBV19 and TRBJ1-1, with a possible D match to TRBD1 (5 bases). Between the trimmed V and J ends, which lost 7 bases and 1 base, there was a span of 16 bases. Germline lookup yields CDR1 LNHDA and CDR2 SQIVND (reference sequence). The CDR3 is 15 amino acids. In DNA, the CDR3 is TGTGCCAGTACCCCCTACGGGGGAAGGAACACTGAAGCTTTCTTT. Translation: CASTPYGGRNTEAFF.

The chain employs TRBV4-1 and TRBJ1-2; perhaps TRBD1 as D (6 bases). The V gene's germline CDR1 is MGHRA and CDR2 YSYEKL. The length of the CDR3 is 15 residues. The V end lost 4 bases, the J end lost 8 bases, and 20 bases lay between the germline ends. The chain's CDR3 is CASSPMGGGRKGYTF. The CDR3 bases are TGCGCCAGCAGCCCGATGGGGGGGGGCCGAAAGGGCTACACCTTC.

As DNA, the CDR3 is TGTGCCAGCAGCTTGGCCGCTAATGAAAAACTGTTTTTT. It specifies CASSLAANEKLFF. V and J are TRBV5-6 and TRBJ1-4, with no clear D. The ends were cut back, 0 bases at V and 3 bases at J, with 3 bases in the middle. The germline gives CDR1 SGHDT, CDR2 YYEEEE. The CDR3 extends over 13 amino acids.

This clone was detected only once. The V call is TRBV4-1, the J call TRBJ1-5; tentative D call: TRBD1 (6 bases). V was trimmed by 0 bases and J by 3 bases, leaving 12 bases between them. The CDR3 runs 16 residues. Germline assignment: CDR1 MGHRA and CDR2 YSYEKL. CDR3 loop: CASSQERAGVNQPQHF. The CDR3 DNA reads TGCGCCAGCAGCCAAGAGAGGGCAGGGGTCAATCAGCCCCAGCATTTT.

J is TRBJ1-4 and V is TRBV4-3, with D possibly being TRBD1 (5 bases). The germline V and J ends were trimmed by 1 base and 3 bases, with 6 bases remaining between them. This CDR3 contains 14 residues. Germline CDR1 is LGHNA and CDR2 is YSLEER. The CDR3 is CASSQAGSNEKLFF. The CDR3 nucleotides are TGCGCCAGCAGCCAAGCAGGGTCTAATGAAAAACTGTTTTTT.

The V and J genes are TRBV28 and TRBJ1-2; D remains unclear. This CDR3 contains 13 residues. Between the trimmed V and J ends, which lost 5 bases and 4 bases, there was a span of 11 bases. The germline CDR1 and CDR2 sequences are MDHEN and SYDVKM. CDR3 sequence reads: CASSLSRGYGYTF. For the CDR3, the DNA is TGTGCCAGCAGTCTGAGCCGGGGCTATGGCTACACCTTC.

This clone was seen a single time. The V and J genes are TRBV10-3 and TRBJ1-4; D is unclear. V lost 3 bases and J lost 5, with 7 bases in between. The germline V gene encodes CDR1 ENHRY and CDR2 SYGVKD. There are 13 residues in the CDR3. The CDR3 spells CAISDVRNEKLFF. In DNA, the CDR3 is TGTGCCATCAGTGATGTTAGAAATGAAAAACTGTTTTTT.

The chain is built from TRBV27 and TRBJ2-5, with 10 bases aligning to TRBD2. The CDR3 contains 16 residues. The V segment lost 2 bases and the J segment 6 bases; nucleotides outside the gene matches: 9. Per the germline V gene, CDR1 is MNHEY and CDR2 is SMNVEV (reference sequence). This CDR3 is CASSLRYLAGEKTQYF. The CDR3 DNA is TGTGCCAGCAGTTTAAGGTACCTAGCGGGAGAAAAGACCCAGTACTTC.